The sequence of this T cell receptor beta chain was determined in a study of blood T cell repertoires in COVID-19. Whole-study context: From the United States, Italy and Spain came samples of acute and convalescent COVID-19. From T cells, B-cell-depleted T cells, or PBMCs came the material, which was cDNA or gDNA.

CDR1 MDHEN and CDR2 SYDVKM come from the germline V gene. Trimming cost V 4 bases and J 1 base; bases outside gene matches: 14. There are 19 residues in the CDR3. Generated by immunoSEQ multiplex PCR, the TCRdb table keeps only in-frame clones and is missing some. The sample includes about 270,000 clones, approximately 81% seen only once; the top ten take approximately 3.1%. The sequencing sample was made of peripheral blood. This receptor was identified in a woman aged 18-29 years with acute or convalescent COVID-19. V and J are TRBV28 and TRBJ2-4; TRBD2 matches at 9 bases. As DNA, the CDR3 is TGTGCCAGCAGTTCCCTAGCGGGAAGCGGCGCTCTGGCCAAAAACATTCAGTACTTC. Translated: CASSSLAGSGALAKNIQYF.